This TCR beta chain originates from a study of cytomegalovirus exposure and HLA in healthy donors. Germline trimming cut 6 bases from V and 7 bases from J; bases unmatched to any gene: 5. This CDR3 contains 13 residues. CDR1 is MNHNY and CDR2 is SVGAGI in the germline V gene (reference sequence). The PCR was carried out with 60 Vbeta primers and 13 Jbeta primers. Method: immunoSEQ multiplex PCR; TCRdb's copy keeps in-frame clones and lacks some. Seen here are under 200,000 clones, roughly 80% observed once, and the top ten hold 1.5%. General study results and limits: Rare TCR sequences dominated, though some public TCRs recurred in many donors.

This clone was observed a few times. Its antigen remains unidentified. This clonotype was obtained from a girl aged 5-17 years in good health and CMV-seropositive. The sample comprised PBMCs. This chain links TRBV6-6 with TRBJ1-2; 10 bases line up with TRBD1. The CDR3 spells CASSRQGAGGYTF. Written as DNA, the CDR3 is TGTGCCAGCAGCCGACAGGGGGCAGGTGGCTACACCTTC.